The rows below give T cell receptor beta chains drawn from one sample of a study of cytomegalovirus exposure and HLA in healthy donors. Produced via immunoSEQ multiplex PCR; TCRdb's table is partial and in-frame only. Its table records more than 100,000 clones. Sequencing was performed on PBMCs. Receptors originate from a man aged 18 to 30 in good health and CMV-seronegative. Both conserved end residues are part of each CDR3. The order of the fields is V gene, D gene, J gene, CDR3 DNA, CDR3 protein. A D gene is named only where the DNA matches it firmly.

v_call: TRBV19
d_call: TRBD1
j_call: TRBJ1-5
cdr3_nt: TGTGCCAGTAGCGAGACAGGGTCCTACAATCAGCCCCAGCATTTT
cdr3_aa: CASSETGSYNQPQHF

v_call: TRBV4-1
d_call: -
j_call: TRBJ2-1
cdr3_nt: TGCGCCAGCAGCCAAGAAGGGGGCTCCTACAATGAGCAGTTCTTC
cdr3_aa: CASSQEGGSYNEQFF

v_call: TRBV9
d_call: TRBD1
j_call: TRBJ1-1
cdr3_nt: TGTGCCAGCAGCCCGACAGGGGGGAACACTGAAGCTTTCTTT
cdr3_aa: CASSPTGGNTEAFF

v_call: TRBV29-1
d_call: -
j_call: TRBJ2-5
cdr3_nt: TGCAGCGTTGAAAGAGGGATGAAGACCCAGTACTTC
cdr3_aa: CSVERGMKTQYF

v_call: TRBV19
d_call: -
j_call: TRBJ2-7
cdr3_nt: TGTGCCAGTAGTTCAGGGGACGGCCACGAGCAGTACTTC
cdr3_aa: CASSSGDGHEQYF

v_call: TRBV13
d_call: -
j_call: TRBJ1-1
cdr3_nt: TGTGCCAGTACACCCGGGGGGGGGACTGAAGCTTTCTTT
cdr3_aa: CASTPGGGTEAFF

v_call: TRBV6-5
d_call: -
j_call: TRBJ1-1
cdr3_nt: TGTGCCAGCAGTTACTCGAATGAAGGGGCTCTGTTTAAAGCTTTCTTT
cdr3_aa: CASSYSNEGALFKAFF

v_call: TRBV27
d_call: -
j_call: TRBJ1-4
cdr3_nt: TGTGCCAGCAGTTTATTCTCGGACAGCCCAACTAATGAAAAACTGTTTTTT
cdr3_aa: CASSLFSDSPTNEKLFF

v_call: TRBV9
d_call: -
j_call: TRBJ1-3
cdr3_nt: TGTGCCAGCAGCGTGGGAGACTCTGGAAACACCATATATTTT
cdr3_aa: CASSVGDSGNTIYF

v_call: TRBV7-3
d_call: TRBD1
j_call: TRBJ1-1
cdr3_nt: TGTGCCAGCAGCCCCAGGTGGGGAGCAGGGGGCGTTGAGACTGAAGCTTTCTTT
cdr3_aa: CASSPRWGAGGVETEAFF

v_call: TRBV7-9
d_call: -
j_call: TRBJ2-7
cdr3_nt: TGTGCCAGCAGTACAAGAGGGTCCTACGAGCAGTACTTC
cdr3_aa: CASSTRGSYEQYF

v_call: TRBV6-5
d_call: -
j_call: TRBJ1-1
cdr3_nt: TGTGCCAGCAGCCGCCTTCGGGGGACTGAAGCTTTCTTT
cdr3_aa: CASSRLRGTEAFF

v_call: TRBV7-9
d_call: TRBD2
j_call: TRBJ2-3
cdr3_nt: TGTGCCAGCAGCTATCCGGGACTAGCGGGGCGCACAGATACGCAGTATTTT
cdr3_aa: CASSYPGLAGRTDTQYF

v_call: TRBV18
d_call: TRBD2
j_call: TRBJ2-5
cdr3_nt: TGTGCCAGCTCCCTAGCGGGGGGCCAAGAGACCCAGTACTTC
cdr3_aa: CASSLAGGQETQYF

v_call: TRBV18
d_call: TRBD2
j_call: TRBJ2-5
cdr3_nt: TGTGCCAGCTCTCATACTAGCGGGGCGGGGACGAATGCTCAAGAGACCCAGTACTTC
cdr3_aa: CASSHTSGAGTNAQETQYF

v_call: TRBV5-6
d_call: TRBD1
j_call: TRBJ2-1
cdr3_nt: TGTGCCAGCAGCGAGACAGGGAGAGATGAGCAGTTCTTC
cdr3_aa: CASSETGRDEQFF

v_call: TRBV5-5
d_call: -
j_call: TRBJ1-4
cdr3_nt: TGTGCCAGCAGCTTGGAGGACATGGGTTTTGAAAAACTGTTTTTT
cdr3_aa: CASSLEDMGFEKLFF

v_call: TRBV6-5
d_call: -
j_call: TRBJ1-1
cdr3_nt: TGTGCCAGCAGTTACGGCGGGGGCGGAACTGAAGCTTTCTTT
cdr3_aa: CASSYGGGGTEAFF

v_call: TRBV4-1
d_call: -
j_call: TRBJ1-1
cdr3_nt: TGCGCCAGCAGCCAAGAGGGGGGGGGCGAAGCTTTCTTT
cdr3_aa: CASSQEGGGEAFF

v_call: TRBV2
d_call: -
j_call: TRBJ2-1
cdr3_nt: TGTGCCAGCTATCCCGGAGTCGATGAGCAGTTCTTC
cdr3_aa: CASYPGVDEQFF

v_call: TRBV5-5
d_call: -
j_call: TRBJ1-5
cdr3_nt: TGTGCCAGCAGCCCAAGTGGCCAGCCCCAGCATTTT
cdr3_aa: CASSPSGQPQHF

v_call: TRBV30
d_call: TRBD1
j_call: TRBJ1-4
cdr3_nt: TGTGCCTGGAGTGTACAGGGGGGAGGTGAAAAACTGTTTTTT
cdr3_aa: CAWSVQGGGEKLFF

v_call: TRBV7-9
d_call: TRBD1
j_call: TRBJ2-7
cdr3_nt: TGTGCCAGCAGCTTAGACAGGGGAATCGACGAGCAGTACTTC
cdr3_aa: CASSLDRGIDEQYF

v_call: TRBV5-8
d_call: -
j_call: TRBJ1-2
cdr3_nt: TGTGCCAGCTACAGGGCCTATGGCTACACCTTC
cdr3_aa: CASYRAYGYTF

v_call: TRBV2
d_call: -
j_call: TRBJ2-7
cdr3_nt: TGTGCCAGCGTGCACAGGGATTCCTACGAGCAGTACTTC
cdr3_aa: CASVHRDSYEQYF

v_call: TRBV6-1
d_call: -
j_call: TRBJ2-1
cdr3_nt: TGTGCCAGCGCCGCAGGGATCCTTTGGTACAATGAGCAGTTCTTC
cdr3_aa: CASAAGILWYNEQFF

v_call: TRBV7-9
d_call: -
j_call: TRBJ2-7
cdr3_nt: TGTGCCAGCAGCTTTGGACAGCCCGCATACGAGCAGTACTTC
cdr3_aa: CASSFGQPAYEQYF

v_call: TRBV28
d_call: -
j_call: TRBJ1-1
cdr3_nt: TGTGCCATCTTAGACAGGCTGGGGGCTTTCTTT
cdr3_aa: CAILDRLGAFF

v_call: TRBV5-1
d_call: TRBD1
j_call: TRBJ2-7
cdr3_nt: TGCGCCAGCAGCTCAGGACAGGGCGGCTCCTACGAGCAGTACTTC
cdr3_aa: CASSSGQGGSYEQYF

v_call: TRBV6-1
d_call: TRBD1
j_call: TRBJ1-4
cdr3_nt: TGTGCCACCACAGGGGGGAGTTCGGAAAAACTGTTTTTT
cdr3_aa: CATTGGSSEKLFF

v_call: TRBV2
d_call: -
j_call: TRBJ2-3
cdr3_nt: TGTGCCAACCAAAAAGGGACAACTATCGTCACAGATACGCAGTATTTT
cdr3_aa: CANQKGTTIVTDTQYF

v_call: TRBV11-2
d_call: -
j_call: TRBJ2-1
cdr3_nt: TGTGCCAGCAGCTTAGAATGGCTTCCTGGAGATGAGCAGTTCTTC
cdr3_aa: CASSLEWLPGDEQFF

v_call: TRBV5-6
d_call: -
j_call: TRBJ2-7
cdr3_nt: TGTGCCAGCAGCTTGACAGTCCAACGCTACGAGCAGTACTTC
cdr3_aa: CASSLTVQRYEQYF

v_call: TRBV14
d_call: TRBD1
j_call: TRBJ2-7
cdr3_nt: TGTGCCAGCAGCCTGGCAGGGACAGGGGTGAACGAGCAGTACTTC
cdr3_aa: CASSLAGTGVNEQYF

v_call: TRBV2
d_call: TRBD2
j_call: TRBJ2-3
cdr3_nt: TGTGCCAGCAGACCCTTGGGGGGGGCAGATACGCAGTATTTT
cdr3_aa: CASRPLGGADTQYF

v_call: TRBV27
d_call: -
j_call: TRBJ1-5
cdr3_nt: TGTGCCAGCAGTTCTCACAGTAGCAATCAGCCCCAGCATTTT
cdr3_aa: CASSSHSSNQPQHF

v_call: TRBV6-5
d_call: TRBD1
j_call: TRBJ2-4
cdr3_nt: TGTGCCAGCAGTTCCCCTAGGGGGCTAGCCAAAAACATTCAGTACTTC
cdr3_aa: CASSSPRGLAKNIQYF

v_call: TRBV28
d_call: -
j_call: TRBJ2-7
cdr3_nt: TGTGCCAGCAGTAAACAGTCCGGCTTTGTCGAGCAGTACTTC
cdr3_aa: CASSKQSGFVEQYF

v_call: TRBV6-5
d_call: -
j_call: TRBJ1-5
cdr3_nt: TGTGCCACCCGCGGCAGCTATAGCAATCAGCCCCAGCATTTT
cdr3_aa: CATRGSYSNQPQHF

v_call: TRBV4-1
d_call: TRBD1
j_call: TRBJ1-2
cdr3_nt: TGCGCCAGCACCGAAACCGGGACAGGGCCCATGACCTTC
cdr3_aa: CASTETGTGPMTF

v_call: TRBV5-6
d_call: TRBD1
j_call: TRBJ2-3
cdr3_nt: TGTGCCAGCAGCTTGTGGAACAGGGGGCGCGAGAGAGATACGCAGTATTTT
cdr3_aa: CASSLWNRGRERDTQYF

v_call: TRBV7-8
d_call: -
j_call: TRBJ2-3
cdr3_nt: TGTGCCAGCAGCCTACGTTTAGCCCCCACAGATACGCAGTATTTT
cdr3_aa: CASSLRLAPTDTQYF

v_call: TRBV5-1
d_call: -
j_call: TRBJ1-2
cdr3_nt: TGCGCCAGCAGCCTTACCACGGACAGCCCCTATGGCTACACCTTC
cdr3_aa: CASSLTTDSPYGYTF

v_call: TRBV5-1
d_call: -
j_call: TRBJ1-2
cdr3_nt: TGCGCCAGCGGCTTGGCCTCGGGGGGATTTAAGCTATTCTATGGCTACACCTTC
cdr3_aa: CASGLASGGFKLFYGYTF

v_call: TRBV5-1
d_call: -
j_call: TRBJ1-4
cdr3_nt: TGCGCCAGCAGTCGGGAATATAATGAAAAACTGTTTTTT
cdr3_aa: CASSREYNEKLFF

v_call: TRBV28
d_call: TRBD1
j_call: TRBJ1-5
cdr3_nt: TGTGCCAGCAAAGGCACCGGGACAGGGGATCAGCCCCAGCATTTT
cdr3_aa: CASKGTGTGDQPQHF

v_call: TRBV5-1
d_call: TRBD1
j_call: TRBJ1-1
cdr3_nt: TGCGCCAGCAGCTTGGCCGGGGACAGGGGGATGAGGATGAACACTGAAGCTTTCTTT
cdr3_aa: CASSLAGDRGMRMNTEAFF

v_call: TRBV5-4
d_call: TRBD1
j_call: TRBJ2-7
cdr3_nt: TGTGCCAGCAGCTTGGTACAGGGGCAAAAGCAGTACTTC
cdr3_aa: CASSLVQGQKQYF

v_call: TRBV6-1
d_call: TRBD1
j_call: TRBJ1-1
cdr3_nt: TGTGCCAGCAGTGAGTTCGACAGGGTAAAGGGCACTGAAGCTTTCTTT
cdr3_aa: CASSEFDRVKGTEAFF

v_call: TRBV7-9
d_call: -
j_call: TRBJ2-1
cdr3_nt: TGTGCCAGCAGCTTAACGGGATCTTACAATGAGCAGTTCTTC
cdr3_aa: CASSLTGSYNEQFF

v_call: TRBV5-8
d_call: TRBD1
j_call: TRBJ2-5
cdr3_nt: TGTGCCAGCAGCTTGATGTTTGGGACAGGGACGGGAGAGACCCAGTACTTC
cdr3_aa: CASSLMFGTGTGETQYF

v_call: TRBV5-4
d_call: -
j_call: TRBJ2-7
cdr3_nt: TGTGCCAGCAGCAAACGGGACACCTACGAGCAGTACTTC
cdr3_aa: CASSKRDTYEQYF

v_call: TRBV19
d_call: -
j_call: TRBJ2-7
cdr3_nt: TGTGCCAGTAGTATAAGAGGGTTTTCATTCGAGCAGTACTTC
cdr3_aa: CASSIRGFSFEQYF

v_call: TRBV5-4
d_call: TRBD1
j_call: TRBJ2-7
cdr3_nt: TGTGCCAGCAGCTTGTCGTGGGGACAGGGCTACGAGCAGTACTTC
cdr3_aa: CASSLSWGQGYEQYF

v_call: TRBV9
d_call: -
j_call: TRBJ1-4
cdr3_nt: TGTGCCAGCAGCGTCCAGGCAGCTGGTAATGAAAAACTGTTTTTT
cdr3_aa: CASSVQAAGNEKLFF

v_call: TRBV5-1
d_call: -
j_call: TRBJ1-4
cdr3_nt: TGCGCCAGCAGTCCCAGGGCCCCTTTGGAAAAACTGTTTTTT
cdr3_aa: CASSPRAPLEKLFF

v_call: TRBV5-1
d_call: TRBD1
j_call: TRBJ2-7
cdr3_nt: TGCGCCAGCAGAACCGGGACAGGGGGCTACGAGCAGTACTTC
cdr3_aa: CASRTGTGGYEQYF

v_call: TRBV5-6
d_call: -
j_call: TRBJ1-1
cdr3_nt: TGTGCCAGCAGCCCCCCCGCGGGGTTTAACACTGAAGCTTTCTTT
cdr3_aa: CASSPPAGFNTEAFF

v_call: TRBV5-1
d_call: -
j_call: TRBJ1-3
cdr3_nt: TGCGCCAGCAGCTTGGAGGGCTGGGAGAACACCATATATTTT
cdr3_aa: CASSLEGWENTIYF

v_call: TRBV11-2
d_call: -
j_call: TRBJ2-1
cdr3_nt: TGTGCCAGCAGCTCTCAGGTTGGCGGGATAGGCAATGAGCAGTTCTTC
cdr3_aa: CASSSQVGGIGNEQFF